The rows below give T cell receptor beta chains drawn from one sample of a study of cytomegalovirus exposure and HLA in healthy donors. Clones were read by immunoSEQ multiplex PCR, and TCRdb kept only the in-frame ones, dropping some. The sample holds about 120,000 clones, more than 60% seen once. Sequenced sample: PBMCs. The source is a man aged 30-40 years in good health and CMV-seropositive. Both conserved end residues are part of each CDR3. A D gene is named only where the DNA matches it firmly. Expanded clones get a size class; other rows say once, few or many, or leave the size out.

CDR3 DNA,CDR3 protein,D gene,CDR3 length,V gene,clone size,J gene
TGTGCCAGCAGTCAGTGGACTAGCGGGGGGAGAGAGACCCAGTACTTC,CASSQWTSGGRETQYF,TRBD2,16,TRBV7-9,.,TRBJ2-5
TGCGCCAGCAGCCCTAGCGGGCCCACCACAGATACGCAGTATTTT,CASSPSGPTTDTQYF,TRBD2,15,TRBV5-1,once,TRBJ2-3
TGTGCCAGCAGCTTAACCGGGTCCGGCACTGAAGCTTTCTTT,CASSLTGSGTEAFF,.,14,TRBV7-3,once,TRBJ1-1
TGTGCCAGCAGTTCAGGACCCCGGGGTACGCAGTATTTT,CASSSGPRGTQYF,.,13,TRBV6-5,few,TRBJ2-3
TGTGCCAGCAGTGAATATCGGGAGGGACAGCTCTATGGCTACACCTTC,CASSEYREGQLYGYTF,TRBD1,16,TRBV25-1,.,TRBJ1-2
TGTGCCAGCAGTTATGAAGACAGGGGAGATACGCAGTATTTT,CASSYEDRGDTQYF,TRBD1,14,TRBV6-6,.,TRBJ2-3
TGTGCCTGGAGTGTCGGGGCAGGGGGCCCCGAGACCCAGTACTTC,CAWSVGAGGPETQYF,TRBD1,15,TRBV30,.,TRBJ2-5
TGTGCCAGCAGCCCGGGACTAGCGGGGGACGGGGAGCAGTTCTTC,CASSPGLAGDGEQFF,TRBD2,15,TRBV7-2,.,TRBJ2-1
TGTGCCAGCAGCGGCTCCATGATAACAGCTAACTATGGCTACACCTTC,CASSGSMITANYGYTF,.,16,TRBV9,.,TRBJ1-2
TGTGCCAGCAGCTTCCCTACGGGGGACAGGGTCTACGAGCAGTACTTC,CASSFPTGDRVYEQYF,TRBD1,16,TRBV7-9,.,TRBJ2-7
TGTGCCAGCAGCCAGAGGCTAGCGGGCCTCTACAATGAGCAGTTCTTC,CASSQRLAGLYNEQFF,TRBD2,16,TRBV11-2,.,TRBJ2-1
TGTGCCAGCAGTATGGGGGGTATGTATGAGCAGTACTTC,CASSMGGMYEQYF,.,13,TRBV2,.,TRBJ2-7
TGCGCCAGCAGCCAAGGCCGATCTGCACAGGGTTTCGACGAGCAGTACTTC,CASSQGRSAQGFDEQYF,.,17,TRBV4-3,.,TRBJ2-7
TGTGCCAGCAGCTTAATTTTCAGGGCCCCAACCTTC,CASSLIFRAPTF,.,12,TRBV7-2,.,TRBJ1-2
TGTGCCAGCAGCTTAGAAAGGACAAGTTATGGCTACACCTTC,CASSLERTSYGYTF,.,14,TRBV7-6,many,TRBJ1-2
TGTGCCAGCAGCCAAAGTTCAAGCGGGGGTGATACGCAGTATTTT,CASSQSSSGGDTQYF,TRBD2,15,TRBV14,.,TRBJ2-3
TGCAGCGTTGAGTTGCTAGCCCACGCAAACACCGGGGAGCTGTTTTTT,CSVELLAHANTGELFF,.,16,TRBV29-1,once,TRBJ2-2
TGTGCCAGCAGCCAAGAGACTAGCGAGTACCAAGAGACCCAGTACTTC,CASSQETSEYQETQYF,TRBD2,16,TRBV4-2,once,TRBJ2-5
TGTGCCAGTAGTTCACTAAGCGGGGACTACTCCTACAATGAGCAGTTCTTC,CASSSLSGDYSYNEQFF,TRBD2,17,TRBV19,.,TRBJ2-1
TGCGCCAGCAGCCAAGATCCCCAGGGGGCAAACTATGGCTACACCTTC,CASSQDPQGANYGYTF,TRBD1,16,TRBV4-3,.,TRBJ1-2
TGCGCCAGCAGCCAGTGGAGCGGGGGTTACGGGGCCAACGTCCTGACTTTC,CASSQWSGGYGANVLTF,TRBD2,17,TRBV4-1,.,TRBJ2-6
TGCAGCGTTGAAGGACAGGGAGGAATCCAGCAGTTCTTC,CSVEGQGGIQQFF,.,13,TRBV29-1,.,TRBJ2-1
TGTGCCAGCAGATACACCAGGGGGAACACTGAAGCTTTCTTT,CASRYTRGNTEAFF,.,14,TRBV27,.,TRBJ1-1
TGTGCCAGCAGCCTCGCGAACACCGGGGAGCTGTTTTTT,CASSLANTGELFF,.,13,TRBV14,.,TRBJ2-2
TGTGCCAGCAGCATGAATAGGGGGCCGGAGACCCAGTACTTC,CASSMNRGPETQYF,TRBD1,14,TRBV7-3,few,TRBJ2-5
TGTGCCAGCAGCTTAGAGAGGACCCAGTACTTC,CASSLERTQYF,.,11,TRBV7-9,few,TRBJ2-5
TGTGCCATCAGAACTAGCGGGGGCCCCTACGAGCAGTACTTC,CAIRTSGGPYEQYF,TRBD2,14,TRBV10-3,.,TRBJ2-7
TGTGCCAGCACGACCGGGGGAGGGGACACTGAAGCTTTCTTT,CASTTGGGDTEAFF,.,14,TRBV9,.,TRBJ1-1
TGTGCCAGTAGTTCTGAAAGGGGATGGGACACTGAAGCTTTCTTT,CASSSERGWDTEAFF,.,15,TRBV19,.,TRBJ1-1
TGTGCCAGCAGTGAAGCTGCGGGGACAGGGGGAGAGACCCAGTACTTC,CASSEAAGTGGETQYF,TRBD1,16,TRBV2,.,TRBJ2-5
TGTGCCAGCAGCTTAAGGGCCTTGGGGACCCAGTACTTC,CASSLRALGTQYF,.,13,TRBV7-3,once,TRBJ2-5
TGTGCCAGCAGTTTATCAGGGCTAGATGAAGCTTTCTTT,CASSLSGLDEAFF,.,13,TRBV28,few,TRBJ1-1
TGTGCCGCGCCGCCGCTAGCGGGGGCCTGGGGCTACGAGCAGTACTTC,CAAPPLAGAWGYEQYF,TRBD2,16,TRBV28,.,TRBJ2-7
TGTGCCAGCACTCCCCCGGGGACCGGGGAGCTGTTTTTT,CASTPPGTGELFF,.,13,TRBV6-5,once,TRBJ2-2
TGTGCCAGCATTGACCGGGACAGGGAATCACCCCTCCACTTT,CASIDRDRESPLHF,TRBD1,14,TRBV2,.,TRBJ1-6
TGTGCCAGCAGCCGGGACAACTCCTACGAGCAGTACTTC,CASSRDNSYEQYF,.,13,TRBV11-2,.,TRBJ2-7
TGCGCCAGCAGCCCTGGAGTAGGCACAGATACGCAGTATTTT,CASSPGVGTDTQYF,.,14,TRBV5-1,.,TRBJ2-3
TGTGCCAGCAGTTTAGGACTAGCCCTACAAGAGACCCAGTACTTC,CASSLGLALQETQYF,TRBD2,15,TRBV6-1,.,TRBJ2-5
TGCGCCAGCAGCTTGGCACCAGCGGGGGGAGGTTATAAGTTCTTC,CASSLAPAGGGYKFF,TRBD2,15,TRBV5-1,.,TRBJ2-1
TGTGCCAGCAGTTCCCTCGGGGGGGCCCTCAATGAGCAGTTCTTC,CASSSLGGALNEQFF,TRBD2,15,TRBV6-4,few,TRBJ2-1
TGCGCCACCCGACGCAACAGGGACACTGAAGCTTTCTTT,CATRRNRDTEAFF,.,13,TRBV10-1,.,TRBJ1-1
TGTGCCAGCAGCTTAGAACCCCCATATGACACCCTGAACACTGAAGCTTTCTTT,CASSLEPPYDTLNTEAFF,.,18,TRBV13,.,TRBJ1-1
TGTGCCAGCAGTTGGGGCGGCGGGGGGACCTACAATGAGCAGTTCTTC,CASSWGGGGTYNEQFF,TRBD2,16,TRBV27,.,TRBJ2-1
TGCGCCAGCAGCCCAGTTGAAGCAGGGGGCAACCAAGAGACCCAGTACTTC,CASSPVEAGGNQETQYF,TRBD1,17,TRBV4-1,once,TRBJ2-5